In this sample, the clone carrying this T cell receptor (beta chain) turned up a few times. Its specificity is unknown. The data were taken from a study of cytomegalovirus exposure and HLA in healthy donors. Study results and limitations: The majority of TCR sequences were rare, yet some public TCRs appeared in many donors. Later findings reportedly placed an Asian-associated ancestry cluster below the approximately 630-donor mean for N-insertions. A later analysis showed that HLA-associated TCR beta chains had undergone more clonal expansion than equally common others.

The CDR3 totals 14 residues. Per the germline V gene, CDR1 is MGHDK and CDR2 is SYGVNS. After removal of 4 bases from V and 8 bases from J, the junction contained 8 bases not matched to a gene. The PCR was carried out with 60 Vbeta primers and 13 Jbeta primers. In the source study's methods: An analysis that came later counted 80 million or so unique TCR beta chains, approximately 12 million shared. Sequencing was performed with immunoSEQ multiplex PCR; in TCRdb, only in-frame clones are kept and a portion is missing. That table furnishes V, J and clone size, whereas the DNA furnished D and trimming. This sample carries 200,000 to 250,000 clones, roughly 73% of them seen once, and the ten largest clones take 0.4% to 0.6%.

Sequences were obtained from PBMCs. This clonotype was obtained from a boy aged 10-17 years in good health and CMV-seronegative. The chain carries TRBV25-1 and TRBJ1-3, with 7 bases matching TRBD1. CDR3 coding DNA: TGTGCCAGCAGTGTACAGGGGTATGGTGACACCATATATTTT. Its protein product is CASSVQGYGDTIYF. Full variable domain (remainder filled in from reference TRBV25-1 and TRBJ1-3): EADIYQTPRYLVIGTGKKITLECSQTMGHDKMYWYQQDPGMELHLIHYSYGVNSTEKGDLSSESTVSRIRTEHFPLTLESARPSHTSQYLCASSVQGYGDTIYFGEGSWLTVV.